These 23 T cell receptor beta chains originate from one sample sequenced in a study of T cells in localized non-small cell lung cancer. The assay was immunoSEQ multiplex PCR, and TCRdb's table has in-frame clones only and misses some. The table records approximately 30,000 clones, 93% of them present only once. Here the sequenced sample was peripheral blood, taken before any cancer treatment. The receptor set was obtained from an older female donor with stage I lung adenocarcinoma.

This sequence joins TRBV4-2 and TRBJ1-1; D is undetermined. Trimming stripped 0 bases from V and 1 base from J, with 9 bases between. The germline gives CDR1 LGHNA, CDR2 YNFKEQ. This CDR3 comprises 15 residues. DNA of the CDR3: TGTGCCAGCAGCCAAGATTTGGCCAAGAACACTGAAGCTTTCTTT. Amino acid sequence: CASSQDLAKNTEAFF.

In this sample, this clone turned up once. The rearrangement links TRBV29-1 to TRBJ2-1; no reliable D call. The ends were cut back, 4 bases at V and 5 bases at J, with 6 bases in the middle. The CDR3 covers 11 residues. Germline V gives CDR1 SQVTM, CDR2 ANQGSEA. As DNA, the CDR3 is TGCAGCGTTGTTAAGGACAATGAGCAGTTCTTC. Translated, it gives CSVVKDNEQFF.

The chain employs TRBV28 and TRBJ1-4; no reliable D call. CDR1 is MDHEN and CDR2 is SYDVKM in the germline V gene. V lost 6 bases and J 8 bases, leaving 7 bases between the germline ends. There are 11 residues in the CDR3. The CDR3 is CASSPREKLFF. The CDR3, as DNA: TGTGCCAGCAGCCCAAGAGAAAAACTGTTTTTT.

The chain has TRBV7-9 and TRBJ2-7; possibly TRBD1 for D (6 bases). Trimming removed 8 bases at V and 6 bases at J, with 11 bases between. The germline CDR1 and CDR2 sequences are SEHNR and FQNEAQ (reference sequence). The CDR3 is made up of 11 amino acids. In nucleotides, the CDR3 is TGTGCCAGCCAGACAGGTAGCGAGCAGTACTTC. This gives the protein CASQTGSEQYF.

The chain is built from TRBV2 and TRBJ1-5; maybe TRBD1 (6 bases). Germline V gene data show CDR1 as SNHLY and CDR2 as FYNNEI. Trimming left V 6 bases short and J 0 bases short, with 15 bases between. CDR3 length: 16 amino acids. The CDR3 protein is CASSDNRDRSNQPQHF. CDR3 sequence (DNA): TGTGCCAGCAGCGATAACAGGGACCGTAGCAATCAGCCCCAGCATTTT.

V gene TRBV11-2 combines with J gene TRBJ2-3; no firm D call. Germline lookup yields CDR1 SGHAT and CDR2 FQNNGV. The CDR3 is made up of 14 amino acids. The V end lost 5 bases, the J end lost 4 bases, and 13 bases lay between the germline ends. The CDR3 DNA is TGTGCCAGCAGCCCGCGTGGGCTCGCAGATACGCAGTATTTT. This translates into CASSPRGLADTQYF.

The V and J genes are TRBV29-1 and TRBJ2-1; 11 bases agree with TRBD2. With 7 bases clipped from V and 9 bases from J, the junction kept 11 bases outside the gene matches. CDR1 is SQVTM and CDR2 is ANQGSEA in the germline V gene. This CDR3 comprises 14 residues. The CDR3 DNA follows: TGCAGCGCTCGAGCTAGCGGGAGGAATGGTGAGCAGTTCTTC. It specifies CSARASGRNGEQFF.

V and J are TRBV28 and TRBJ1-2, with D possibly TRBD1 on 5 matching bases. The germline V gene has CDR1 MDHEN and CDR2 SYDVKM. The V end lost 6 bases, the J end lost 7 bases, and 18 bases lay between the germline ends. The CDR3 is 14 residues long. CDR3 nucleotide sequence: TGTGCCAGCAGCCCTCCCCACAGTGGGGCTGGCTACACCTTC. Encoded protein: CASSPPHSGAGYTF.

This clone appeared once. The rearrangement joins TRBV7-2 to TRBJ2-5; 16 bases are a match to TRBD2. This CDR3 comprises 18 residues. V shed 8 bases, J shed 3 bases, and the junction held 12 bases outside the gene matches. Germline CDR1 reads SGHTA; CDR2 reads FQGNSA. For the CDR3, the DNA is TGTGCCAGCGAAACCGGGACTAGCGGGAGGGGACGGGAAGAGACCCAGTACTTC. Residues: CASETGTSGRGREETQYF.

This clone was seen just once. CDR3 in DNA: TGTGCCAGCAGCGAGGGGTCAGGGGAGCAGTACGTC. Protein sequence: CASSEGSGEQYV. The J gene is TRBJ2-7, the V gene TRBV6-6; possibly TRBD1 or TRBD2 for D (5 bases each). Per germline, CDR1 MNHNY and CDR2 SVGAGI (reference sequence). The CDR3 extends over 12 amino acids. V was trimmed by 6 bases and J by 7 bases, leaving 13 bases between them.

The rearrangement links TRBV29-1 to TRBJ2-2; tentatively, D is TRBD1 (6 bases). Germline V gene sequence: CDR1 SQVTM, CDR2 ANQGSEA. V lost 4 bases and J 0 bases, leaving 9 bases between the germline ends. This CDR3 is 14 amino acids long. CDR3 coding DNA: TGCAGCGTTGTGTGGGACACGAACACCGGGGAGCTGTTTTTT. It translates to CSVVWDTNTGELFF.

The chain carries TRBV10-3 and TRBJ2-2, with D perhaps matching TRBD1 or TRBD2 (5 bases each). V was shortened by 5 bases and J by 2 bases, with 12 bases between the two germline ends. The germline V gene has CDR1 ENHRY and CDR2 SYGVKD. This CDR3 comprises 15 residues. The DNA of the CDR3 is TGTGCCATCAGTCGTGGGACGGATAACACCGGGGAGCTGTTTTTT. Translation gives CAISRGTDNTGELFF.

This clone was found once. V and J are TRBV6-1 and TRBJ2-7; 10 bases fit TRBD1. Trimming cost V 5 bases and J 2 bases; bases outside gene matches: 6. Germline V gene sequence: CDR1 MNHNS, CDR2 SASEGT. This CDR3 is 15 amino acids long. The CDR3 DNA reads as TGTGCCAGCAGTCCCCGGACAGGGGGGACCTACGAGCAGTACGTC. This sequence encodes CASSPRTGGTYEQYV.

The rearrangement links TRBV6-6 to TRBJ1-4; D gene uncertain. The CDR3 has 14 amino acids. CDR1 and CDR2 from the germline V gene are MNHNY and SVGAGI (reference sequence). V was pared by 0 bases and J by 7 bases, with 9 bases between. CDR3 in amino acids: CASSYSASGEKLFF. DNA of the CDR3: TGTGCCAGCAGTTACTCGGCGAGTGGTGAAAAACTGTTTTTT.

The V call is TRBV7-8, the J call TRBJ1-1, with D perhaps TRBD1 (5 bases). This CDR3 has 19 amino acids. The germline gives CDR1 SGHVS, CDR2 FQNEAQ. Trimming removed 5 bases at V and 4 bases at J, with 29 bases between. CDR3 nucleotides: TGTGCCAGCAGCCCGCGACAGCCTTCGGGTTATGGGGAAAGCACTGAAGCTTTCTTT. It specifies CASSPRQPSGYGESTEAFF.

The chain recombines TRBV4-1 with TRBJ2-2; 10 nucleotides match TRBD1. CDR1 and CDR2 from the germline V gene are MGHRA and YSYEKL. The CDR3 runs 16 residues. V gave up 4 bases and J gave up 1 base; unmatched junction bases: 3. The CDR3 is CASSPRTGGNTGELFF. The CDR3 nucleotides are TGCGCCAGCAGCCCCAGGACAGGGGGGAACACCGGGGAGCTGTTTTTT.

The J gene is TRBJ2-5, the V gene TRBV7-2, with D perhaps TRBD1 (6 bases). Between the trimmed V and J ends, which lost 7 bases and 1 base, there was a span of 10 bases. This CDR3 is 13 amino acids long. The germline V gene has CDR1 SGHTA and CDR2 FQGNSA. The CDR3 DNA reads TGTGCCAGCACCCGGACAGCCCAAGAGACCCAGTACTTC. Translated, it gives CASTRTAQETQYF.

This clone was recorded a few times. This sequence joins TRBV7-9 and TRBJ1-5; D is perhaps TRBD1 (5 bases). Germline CDR1 is SEHNR and CDR2 is FQNEAQ (reference sequence). The CDR3 spans 16 residues. V was shortened by 5 bases and J by 2 bases, with 16 bases between the two germline ends. CDR3 amino acids: CASSGRSGGGNQPQHF. The CDR3 nucleotides read TGTGCCAGCAGCGGACGCTCAGGAGGGGGCAATCAGCCCCAGCATTTT.

The genes are TRBV30 and TRBJ1-1, with D unclear. This CDR3 spans 10 amino acids. The V and J ends lost 3 bases and 12 bases respectively, with 11 bases between them. Germline CDR1 reads GTSNPN; CDR2 reads SVGIG (reference sequence). CDR3 in amino acids: CAWSPDETFF. CDR3 bases: TGTGCCTGGAGCCCCGACGAGACTTTCTTT. The full variable domain, with the rest looked up from reference TRBV30 and TRBJ1-1, is SQTIHQWPATLVQPVGSPLSLECTVEGTSNPNLYWYRQAAGRGLQLLFYSVGIGQISSEVPQNLSASRPQDRQFILSSKKLLLSDSGFYLCAWSPDETFFGQGTRLTVV.

The count of this clone is one. CDR3 DNA sequence: TGTGCCATCAGTGAGAACTCCGGGGCGGCCGGGGGGACCCAGTACTTC. Translation: CAISENSGAAGGTQYF. The chain has TRBV10-3 and TRBJ2-5; D is possibly TRBD2 (6 bases). The CDR3 covers 16 residues. The germline V gene encodes CDR1 ENHRY and CDR2 SYGVKD. V gave up 2 bases and J gave up 7 bases, with 20 bases separating them.

V and J are TRBV4-2 and TRBJ2-1, with a tentative D call TRBD2 (6 bases). Germline V CDR1 and CDR2: LGHNA, YNFKEQ. Trimming cost V 0 bases and J 0 bases, with 9 bases left between them. The CDR3 spans 16 residues. CDR3 sequence reads: CASSQEDGSSYNEQFF. The CDR3 region has the DNA TGTGCCAGCAGCCAAGAGGACGGGAGCTCCTACAATGAGCAGTTCTTC.

The rearrangement joins TRBV28 to TRBJ1-3; a possible D gene is TRBD1 (5 bases). Germline V lookup: CDR1 MDHEN, CDR2 SYDVKM. This CDR3 is 16 amino acids long. V was trimmed by 1 base and J by 5 bases, leaving 15 bases between them. The CDR3 DNA reads TGTGCCAGCAGTTTATCCTCGGGACCCCTGAGAAACACCATATATTTT. Protein product: CASSLSSGPLRNTIYF.

The chain is built from TRBV18 and TRBJ1-2, with a tentative D call TRBD1 (5 bases). The CDR3 spans 14 residues. From germline, CDR1 is KGHSH and CDR2 LQKENI. The V gene lost 4 bases and the J gene lost 5 bases, with 14 bases spanning the gap. The CDR3 region is CASSLGSGTYGYTF. CDR3 coding DNA: TGTGCCAGCTCACTTGGATCAGGGACTTATGGCTACACCTTC.